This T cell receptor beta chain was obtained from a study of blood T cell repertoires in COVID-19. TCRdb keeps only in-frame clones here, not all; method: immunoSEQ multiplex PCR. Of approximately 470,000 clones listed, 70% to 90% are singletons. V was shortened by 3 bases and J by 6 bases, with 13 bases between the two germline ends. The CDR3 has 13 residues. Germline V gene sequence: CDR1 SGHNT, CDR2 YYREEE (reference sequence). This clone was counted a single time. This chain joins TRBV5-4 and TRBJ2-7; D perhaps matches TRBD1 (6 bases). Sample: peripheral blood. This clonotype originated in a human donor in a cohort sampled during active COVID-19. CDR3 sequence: CASSSRTGFEQYF. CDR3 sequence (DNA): TGTGCCAGCAGCTCTCGAACAGGGTTCGAGCAGTACTTC. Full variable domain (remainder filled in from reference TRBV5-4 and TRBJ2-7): ETGVTQSPTHLIKTRGQQVTLRCSSQSGHNTVSWYQQALGQGPQFIFQYYREEENGRGNFPPRFSGLQFPNYSSELNVNALELDDSALYLCASSSRTGFEQYFGPGTRLTVT.